These T cell receptor beta chains were read from a single sample in a study of cytomegalovirus exposure and HLA in healthy donors. TCRdb keeps only in-frame clones here, not all; method: immunoSEQ multiplex PCR. In the table there are 45,000 to 65,000 clones, 80% to 85% of which are singletons. The sequencing input was PBMCs. The receptors here all came from a man aged 25-45 years in good health and CMV-seronegative. CDR3s include the opening cysteine and the closing phenylalanine or tryptophan. The D gene is left open where the match is weak. Expanded clones are given a class, and other clones once, few, many or no size at all.

TRBJ2-7 | - | TRBV5-8 | TRBD1 | TGTGCCAGCAGCCACGAAAGAGTACAGGGGGCCTACGAGCAGTACTTC | CASSHERVQGAYEQYF
TRBJ1-3 | - | TRBV19 | TRBD1 | TGTGCCAGTAGCGGGACAGGCAGAAACACCATATATTTT | CASSGTGRNTIYF
TRBJ2-1 | - | TRBV7-2 | TRBD1 | TGTGCCAGCAGCTCCCAGACCGGGACAGGGAACAATGAGCAGTTCTTC | CASSSQTGTGNNEQFF
TRBJ2-7 | - | TRBV7-9 | TRBD1 | TGTGCCAGCAGCCTGACGCAGGGGGTCGAGCAGTACTTC | CASSLTQGVEQYF
TRBJ2-7 | - | TRBV7-2 | - | TGTGCCAGCAGCTTAGGTAGCGGCTACGAGCAGTACTTC | CASSLGSGYEQYF
TRBJ2-5 | - | TRBV18 | - | TGTGCCAGCTCACCACGTCTGGCGGGGCAAGAGACCCAGTACTTC | CASSPRLAGQETQYF
TRBJ2-3 | - | TRBV9 | TRBD1 | TGTGCCAGCAGCGAGCGACAGGGGGGCAGCACAGATACGCAGTATTTT | CASSERQGGSTDTQYF
TRBJ2-2 | few | TRBV6-1 | TRBD1 | TGTGCCAGCAGTGTTCCTACAGGGGCGCTGAACACCGGGGAGCTGTTTTTT | CASSVPTGALNTGELFF
TRBJ2-7 | - | TRBV6-5 | TRBD1 | TGTGCCAGCAGTTACGGCGACAGGGCCTACGAGCAGTACTTC | CASSYGDRAYEQYF
TRBJ2-7 | - | TRBV10-2 | - | TGCGCCAGCAGTGACTCCCTATTCTCCTACGAGCAGTACTTC | CASSDSLFSYEQYF
TRBJ2-5 | - | TRBV4-1 | - | TGCGCCAGCAGCCAAGGTATAGGGGCAGGGGAAGAGACCCAGTACTTC | CASSQGIGAGEETQYF
TRBJ2-7 | - | TRBV2 | TRBD1 | TGTGCCAGCCGGGACAGGCGGTACGAGCAGTACTTC | CASRDRRYEQYF
TRBJ2-1 | - | TRBV6-5 | - | TGTGCCAGCAGTTACGAGAGGAACTACAATGAGCAGTTCTTC | CASSYERNYNEQFF